This T cell receptor beta chain was sequenced in a study of beta chain features in type 1 diabetes. Points from the study as a whole: Moderate but significant shortening of TCRB CDR3s was recorded in all four CD4+ subsets from Type 1 diabetes patients.

In germline, CDR1 is SGDLS, CDR2 YYNGEE. The CDR3 loop spans 14 amino acids. J lost 12 bases, V lost 4 bases, and 11 bases had no gene match. As for this clone: The antigen is unknown.

The entirety of the isolated RNA underwent reverse transcription, so expressed TCRB transcripts were sequenced. Profiling relied on immunoSEQ multiplex PCR, and the TCRdb table lists in-frame clones only, not all of them. The sample includes more than 550,000 clones, over 11% of them seen just once. This clonotype was sampled from a man between 18 and 35 years old with type 1 diabetes. This chain connects TRBV9 to TRBJ2-7, with TRBD2 identical over 12 bases. What was sequenced was naive CD4+ T cells from blood. CDR3 sequence: CASSSPLAGGSMYF. In DNA, the CDR3 is TGTGCCAGCAGCTCTCCGCTAGCGGGAGGGAGTATGTACTTC.